These T cell receptor beta chains were read from a single sample in a study of blood T cell repertoires in COVID-19. Here immunoSEQ multiplex PCR was the method, and the copy in TCRdb shows in-frame clones only, minus some. Among around 250,000 clones listed, approximately 87% were seen once. The sample was peripheral blood. All receptors derive from a man aged 55 to 69 with acute or convalescent COVID-19. Each CDR3 is given with its conserved first and last residue. The D gene is left open where the match is weak. Rows give clone size only sometimes, using once, few, many, or a class for an expanded clone.

clone size,V gene,D gene,J gene,CDR3 DNA,CDR3 protein
NA,TRBV6-2/TRBV6-3,NA,TRBJ2-1,TGTGCCAGCAGTTCATTGGACTGGACCTCCTACAATGAGCAGTTCTTC,CASSSLDWTSYNEQFF
once,TRBV30,TRBD1,TRBJ1-6,TGTGCCTGGAGTGTGAAGACAGGGGGCGGATCACCCCTCCACTTT,CAWSVKTGGGSPLHF
NA,TRBV14,TRBD1,TRBJ2-7,TGTGCCAGCAGCCAACTGGGACAGGAGGTATCCTACGAGCAGTACTTC,CASSQLGQEVSYEQYF
NA,TRBV28,TRBD1,TRBJ2-2,TGTGCCAGCAGCAGAACAGGGGGCACCGGGGAGCTGTTTTTT,CASSRTGGTGELFF
NA,TRBV5-6,NA,TRBJ2-7,TGTGCCAGCAGCTCGTTTCCAGGGTACTACGAGCAGTACTTC,CASSSFPGYYEQYF
NA,TRBV30,TRBD2,TRBJ2-7,TGTGCCTTTGCACCACCGGGACTACCCTACGAGCAGTACTTC,CAFAPPGLPYEQYF
NA,TRBV18,TRBD1,TRBJ2-1,TGTGCCAGCTCACCGTTGACCGGGACAGGGGGAAATGAGCAGTTCTTC,CASSPLTGTGGNEQFF
NA,TRBV28,TRBD1,TRBJ2-7,TGTGCCAGCAGTGTCCCGGGGACAGAGGCCTTTGACGAGCAGTACTTC,CASSVPGTEAFDEQYF
NA,TRBV24-1,TRBD1,TRBJ2-3,TGTGCCACCAGTGCCCGGGACAGGGGTACAGATACGCAGTATTTT,CATSARDRGTDTQYF
NA,TRBV6-1,NA,TRBJ2-7,TGTGCCAGCAGTGATACGCAGGGGGGATACGAGCAGTACTTC,CASSDTQGGYEQYF
once,TRBV11-3,NA,TRBJ2-3,TGTGCCAGCAAGAGCCCGAGCGCAGATACGCAGTATTTT,CASKSPSADTQYF
NA,TRBV3-1/TRBV3-2,TRBD2,TRBJ2-7,TGTGCCAGCAGCCAAGATATACCCGGGACTAGCGGGATTGCCGAGCAGTACTTC,CASSQDIPGTSGIAEQYF
NA,TRBV12-3/TRBV12-4,NA,TRBJ1-1,TGTGCCAGCAGTTCTCGAGGATCCGAAGCTTTCTTT,CASSSRGSEAFF
few,TRBV7-6,NA,TRBJ1-6,TGTGCCAGCAGCTTAGACCGGAGCGCACCCCTCCACTTT,CASSLDRSAPLHF
NA,TRBV7-9,NA,TRBJ1-2,TGTGCCAGCAGCTTAGAGGCAGGGTGGAATGGCTACACCTTC,CASSLEAGWNGYTF
NA,TRBV7-9,TRBD1,TRBJ1-1,TGTGCCAGCAGCCTGCAGGGGGCCAACACTGAAGCTTTCTTT,CASSLQGANTEAFF
NA,TRBV25-1,NA,TRBJ2-5,TGTGCCAGCAGTGACCCGTTGGACTTTGGGGAGACCCAGTACTTC,CASSDPLDFGETQYF
NA,TRBV11-2,TRBD1,TRBJ2-7,TGTGCCAGCAGCCCCCCCGGGACAGGGTACGAGCAGTACTTC,CASSPPGTGYEQYF
NA,TRBV28,NA,TRBJ1-2,TGTGCCAGCAGTTATGAGTATGGCTACACCTTC,CASSYEYGYTF
NA,TRBV19,TRBD1,TRBJ1-1,TGTGCCAGTAGTGTCCTTGACAGGGAAACTGAAGCTTTCTTT,CASSVLDRETEAFF
NA,TRBV5-6,TRBD1,TRBJ1-1,TGTGCCAGCAGCTCTTGGACAGGGGGCACTGAAGCTTTCTTT,CASSSWTGGTEAFF
NA,TRBV6-5,NA,TRBJ1-2,TGTGCCAGCAGACTCGACAGGAACTATGGCTACACCTTC,CASRLDRNYGYTF
NA,TRBV4-1,NA,TRBJ2-1,TGCGCCAGCAGCCAAGTGAGGGATGAGCAGTTCTTC,CASSQVRDEQFF
NA,TRBV2,TRBD1,TRBJ1-2,TGTGCCAGCAGTGAAGGGACAGGGGCGATTCTCTATGGCTACACCTTC,CASSEGTGAILYGYTF
NA,TRBV2,TRBD1,TRBJ1-1,TGTGCCAGCAGTCTTCGGACAGGGAATAATGAAGCTTTCTTT,CASSLRTGNNEAFF
NA,TRBV4-3,TRBD2,TRBJ2-1,TGCGCCAGCAGCCAAGATCGACTAGCGGGAGGTGGTGAGCAGTTCTTC,CASSQDRLAGGGEQFF
few,TRBV24-1,TRBD1,TRBJ2-3,TGTGCCACCAGTGAGCCCAGGGGGACAGGGGGAGATACGCAGTATTTT,CATSEPRGTGGDTQYF
NA,TRBV4-3,NA,TRBJ2-1,TGCGCCAGCAGCCCCTCTTATAACACCGATGAGCAGTTCTTC,CASSPSYNTDEQFF
few,TRBV6-6,TRBD1,TRBJ2-1,TGTGCCAGCAGCCCGGGACAGGGGTTCGGGGAGCAGTTCTTC,CASSPGQGFGEQFF